A selection of T cell receptor beta chains follows, all from one sample in a study of control samples from healthy donors and cancer patients. Method: immunoSEQ multiplex PCR; TCRdb's copy keeps in-frame clones and lacks some. The data contain just over 20,000 clones, around four fifths of them singletons. The sample taken for sequencing was PBMCs. These receptors were obtained from a man between 60 and 75 years old with colorectal cancer. CDR3s include the opening cysteine and the closing phenylalanine or tryptophan. Each record gives: J gene, V gene, CDR3 protein.

TRBJ2-7 | TRBV5-1 | CASSLETGGPYEQYF
TRBJ1-2 | TRBV7-9 | CASSSGGGNYGYTF
TRBJ2-1 | TRBV14 | CASSERDGGSYNEQFF
TRBJ2-3 | TRBV24-1 | CATSETGTTDTQYF
TRBJ1-1 | TRBV4-1 | CASSLRGGGDTEAFF
TRBJ2-2 | TRBV19 | CASSPGTGGAGELFF
TRBJ1-5 | TRBV28 | CASRVGSVSNQPQHF
TRBJ1-2 | TRBV4-2 | CASSQGDRRSYGYTF
TRBJ2-5 | TRBV7-6 | CASSPQRGETQYF
TRBJ1-1 | TRBV11-2 | CASSVRLGTEAFF
TRBJ1-2 | TRBV29-1 | CSVKPGPNFGYTF
TRBJ1-5 | TRBV27 | CASSFRDSNQPQHF
TRBJ2-7 | TRBV6-5 | CASRRGQGVYEQYF
TRBJ2-1 | TRBV14 | CASSRMDSRTYNEQFF
TRBJ2-2 | TRBV4-3 | CASSLETVNTGELFF
TRBJ1-1 | TRBV18 | CASSPDGDREAFF
TRBJ2-1 | TRBV7-8 | CASSPVVQHIVNEQFF
TRBJ1-6 | TRBV6-5 | CASSYLNGDSPLHF
TRBJ1-1 | TRBV7-9 | CASSPITGGWNTEAFF
TRBJ2-3 | TRBV20-1 | CSASSSGGSDTQYF
TRBJ1-3 | TRBV19 | CASSAYSGNTIYF
TRBJ1-2 | TRBV27 | CASSLGTGSGYTF
TRBJ1-2 | TRBV11-2 | CASSLAGQAGGYTF
TRBJ1-5 | TRBV4-1 | CASSPSGTGGKQPQHF
TRBJ2-7 | TRBV19 | CASMLAGGPYEQYF
TRBJ1-2 | TRBV3-1/TRBV3-2 | CASSPDWANYHGYTF
TRBJ1-3 | TRBV6-1 | CASSEVGRNTIYF
TRBJ2-1 | TRBV10-3 | CAISESTKRYSYNEQFF
TRBJ2-3 | TRBV11-1 | CASSPTGDSTDTQYF
TRBJ1-2 | TRBV30 | CAQRDKVIGYTF
TRBJ1-2 | TRBV3-1/TRBV3-2 | CASSHSGQHGYTF
TRBJ2-3 | TRBV6-1 | CASSEVLGSSSTDTQYF
TRBJ2-3 | TRBV3-1/TRBV3-2 | CASRLANTDTQYF
TRBJ1-6 | TRBV30 | CAWMSGSPLHF
TRBJ2-5 | TRBV6-1 | CASSGAGGQETQYF
TRBJ2-5 | TRBV7-2 | CASSSDRGIAETQYF
TRBJ2-2 | TRBV5-1 | CASSFSTVNTGELFF
TRBJ2-2 | TRBV7-2 | CASRGQGTGELFF
TRBJ2-5 | TRBV5-6 | CASSLAWSGGEETQYF